This T cell receptor beta chain was found in a study of patients and donors after allogeneic stem cell transplantation. Germline lookup yields CDR1 SGHTA and CDR2 FQGTGA. This CDR3 is built from 15 residues. The germline V and J ends were trimmed by 1 base and 4 bases, with 13 bases remaining between them. This clonotype appeared a few times. In TCRdb, the RT-PCR reads were re-called with MiXCR into one record per CDR3 protein. This table has 800,000 to 1,000,000 distinct CDR3 sequences, roughly 18% appearing once. This receptor was identified in a human donor who was either an allogeneic HSCT recipient or a stem cell or donor lymphocyte infusion donor (not recorded which). It is not recorded whose cells these are; they may come from a transplant donor. This chain joins TRBV7-3 and TRBJ2-5; D might be TRBD2 (6 bases). Sequenced input: blood, either unsorted or a sorted T cell fraction (not recorded which). CDR3 sequence reads: CASSLRSGLGETQYF. The CDR3 DNA sequence: TGTGCCAGCAGCTTAAGGTCGGGACTTGGAGAGACCCAGTACTTC.